Sequencing of this T cell receptor (beta chain) was carried out in a study of T cells after yellow fever vaccination. Study-level background: Fractions low in cell number were prepared with SMART-Seq v4 Ultra Low Input.

The TCR cDNA carried a universal primer site and UMIs from 5'RACE template switching. TCRdb fed the 5' RACE reads into MiXCR, producing one record per CDR3 protein. The sample has 610,000 or so distinct CDR3 sequences, more than 9% seen once. Overall study findings and caveats: It was the secondary response that reached its peak faster, day 5 versus 15, but it was weaker. A limited proportion of clonotypes was detected within both the CD4 and CD8 compartments.

Trimming at V came to 3 bases and at J to 5 bases, leaving 4 bases not matched to a gene. Germline V gene lookup returns CDR1 SGHDN and CDR2 FVKESK. The CDR3 has 16 residues. This clonotype was recorded a few times. Its antigen is undetermined. This chain connects TRBV14 to TRBJ2-2, with TRBD2 matching 12 bases. The sample here was PBMCs, taken on the day of the yellow fever booster vaccination. This sequence originates from a man under 40 who received the YFV17D yellow fever vaccine. The CDR3, as DNA: TGTGCCAGCAGCCACAAGACTAGCGGGAGAACCGGGGAGCTGTTTTTT. This sequence encodes CASSHKTSGRTGELFF.